Shown below are 10 T cell receptor beta chains from a single sample sequenced in a study of T cells in Graves' hyperthyroidism and ophthalmopathy. There were TCR beta CDR3 regions amplified from RNA transcripts. The HTBI primer set was used in a first-round RT-PCR of the TCR CDR3. TCRdb used MiXCR to reprocess the multiplex PCR reads, holding one entry per CDR3 protein. This table holds approximately 380,000 distinct CDR3 sequences, 11% to 15% found once. The sequencing input was blood. The receptors derive from a man in his forties or fifties with Graves' ophthalmopathy.

The genes are TRBV19 and TRBJ2-3; 11 bases match TRBD2. The germline gives CDR1 LNHDA, CDR2 SQIVND (reference sequence). This CDR3 is built from 14 residues. V dropped 10 bases and J dropped 5; count of bases not matched to a gene: 8. The CDR3 reads CATVAGGPKDTQYF. CDR3 in DNA: TGTGCCACCGTAGCGGGAGGGCCCAAAGATACGCAGTATTTT.

In this sample, this clonotype turned up many times. The CDR3 nucleotides read TGTGCCAGCCCTAAGGACTCGCTATTCGAGCAGTACTTC. It specifies CASPKDSLFEQYF. The chain uses TRBV6-1 and TRBJ2-7; D might be TRBD2 (5 bases). Germline V gene sequence: CDR1 MNHNS, CDR2 SASEGT. Trimming removed 8 bases from V and 6 bases from J, with 17 bases in between. This CDR3 contains 13 residues.

Many counts were recorded for this clonotype. The CDR3 DNA reads as TGCAGTGCTAGAGATCAGGCCAGGACAGGCCAACAAGAGACCCAGTACTTC. Translation: CSARDQARTGQQETQYF. V is TRBV20-1 and J is TRBJ2-5; 7 positions match TRBD1. The CDR3 has 17 residues. Germline lookup yields CDR1 DFQATT and CDR2 SNEGSKA (reference sequence). J gave up 2 bases and V 0 bases, and 12 bases lay outside the gene matches.

This clonotype was counted ten times or more. The rearrangement uses TRBV12-3 or TRBV12-4 and TRBJ2-5, with 10 bases identical to TRBD1. The CDR3 covers 13 residues. The J segment lost 3 bases and the V segment lost 6 bases, leaving 1 base of the junction unmatched. In nucleotides, the CDR3 is TGTGCCAGCAGGACAGGGGGCAAAGAGACCCAGTACTTC. Translating it yields CASRTGGKETQYF.

This clonotype has ten or more counts. This rearrangement joins TRBV10-3 to TRBJ1-4; TRBD1 agrees at 12 bases. CDR3 length: 19 residues. V dropped 4 bases and J dropped 0; count of bases not matched to a gene: 9. Germline CDR1 and CDR2: ENHRY and SYGVKD. CDR3 sequence: CAISALGQGASTTNEKLFF. The CDR3 nucleotides read TGTGCCATCAGTGCGCTGGGACAGGGGGCGTCTACAACTAATGAAAAACTGTTTTTT.

This clonotype was picked up many times. This chain joins TRBV24-1 and TRBJ2-7, with a possible D match to TRBD1 (5 bases). Germline V lookup: CDR1 KGHDR, CDR2 SFDVKD. Trimming removed 4 bases from V and 5 bases from J, with 14 bases in between. The CDR3 consists of 14 residues. The CDR3 loop reads CATSDTRQTHEQYF. DNA for the CDR3: TGTGCCACCAGTGACACCAGACAGACCCACGAGCAGTACTTC.

This clonotype came up many times. This sequence joins TRBV5-6 and TRBJ2-3, with D uncertain. With 1 base removed from V and 4 bases from J, the gap between germline ends came to 10 bases. In germline, CDR1 is SGHDT, CDR2 YYEEEE. The CDR3 has 14 residues. The DNA of the CDR3 is TGTGCCAGCAGCTTGTCGGCAGTGTCAGATACGCAGTATTTT. This sequence encodes CASSLSAVSDTQYF. The full variable domain, with the rest looked up from reference TRBV5-6 and TRBJ2-3, is DAGVTQSPTHLIKTRGQQVTLRCSPKSGHDTVSWYQQALGQGPQFIFQYYEEEERQRGNFPDRFSGHQFPNYSSELNVNALLLGDSALYLCASSLSAVSDTQYFGPGTRLTVL.

This clonotype was recorded at least ten times. The rearrangement links TRBV27 to TRBJ2-7; 7 bases match TRBD2. Germline-derived CDR1 and CDR2 are MNHEY and SMNVEV (reference sequence). J lost 2 bases, V lost 7 bases, and 8 bases had no gene match. The CDR3 sequence is 14 residues long. The CDR3 DNA sequence: TGTGCCAGCAAAAAGAGCGGGACCACCTACGAGCAGTACTTC. Amino acids: CASKKSGTTYEQYF.

The chain combines TRBV11-2 with TRBJ2-5; tentatively, D is TRBD1 or TRBD2 (5 bases each). Germline lookup yields CDR1 SGHAT and CDR2 FQNNGV. V gave up 3 bases and J gave up 4 bases, with 9 bases separating them. This CDR3 has 13 residues. CDR3 sequence (DNA): TGTGCCAGCAGCTTGGAAGGGACAGAGACCCAGTACTTC. Protein: CASSLEGTETQYF.

This clonotype was picked up a small number of times. This chain joins TRBV5-1 and TRBJ2-3, with D tentatively TRBD1 or TRBD2 (5 bases each). The V and J ends lost 3 bases and 6 bases respectively, with 14 bases between them. Germline assignment: CDR1 SGHRS and CDR2 YFSETQ. The CDR3 has 14 residues. CDR3 nucleotide sequence: TGCGCCAGCAGCTCCCCAGGGTCGGGGGATACGCAGTATTTT. This gives the protein CASSSPGSGDTQYF.